One and the same sample provided the 26 T cell receptor beta chains below, sequenced in a study of cytomegalovirus exposure and HLA in healthy donors. The PCR used 60 Vbeta and 13 Jbeta primers. Profiled with immunoSEQ multiplex PCR; TCRdb holds only in-frame clones, not every one. The sample carries 100,000 to 150,000 clones, about 72% recorded once. The sample was PBMCs. These receptors all come from a man aged 50 to 60 in good health and CMV-seropositive.

The chain carries TRBV19 and TRBJ1-5, with TRBD1 as a possible D gene (5 bases). The CDR3 sequence is 15 residues long. Trimming removed 2 bases at V and 0 bases at J, with 8 bases between. The germline V gene encodes CDR1 LNHDA and CDR2 SQIVND (reference sequence). As DNA, the CDR3 is TGTGCCAGTAGTATACCAGGGTATAGCAATCAGCCCCAGCATTTT. Protein sequence: CASSIPGYSNQPQHF.

This clone was detected once. The chain links TRBV7-2 to TRBJ1-1; D remains unclear. Germline lookup yields CDR1 SGHTA and CDR2 FQGNSA. CDR3 length: 15 amino acids. Trimming pared 3 bases from V and 3 bases from J, leaving 14 bases between. The CDR3 region has the DNA TGTGCCAGCAGCTTCGGGGATATGAGAGACACTGAAGCTTTCTTT. This encodes CASSFGDMRDTEAFF.

This clone has only one observation. The chain combines TRBV19 with TRBJ1-4, with TRBD1 as a possible D gene (6 bases). This CDR3 is 14 amino acids long. Trimming cost V 6 bases and J 13 bases, with 21 bases left between them. Germline V gives CDR1 LNHDA, CDR2 SQIVND (reference sequence). CDR3 region: CASSLGAGLLGLFF. CDR3 nucleotides: TGTGCCAGTAGCCTGGGGGCTGGGCTTTTGGGACTGTTTTTT.

The chain employs TRBV5-5 and TRBJ2-3; D ambiguous. Trimming shortened V by 4 bases and J by 0 bases, and 3 bases separated the two germline ends. The CDR3 extends over 12 amino acids. CDR1 and CDR2 (germline): SGHKS, YYEKEE (reference sequence). CDR3 loop: CASSTSTDTQYF. CDR3 DNA: TGTGCCAGCAGCACTAGCACAGATACGCAGTATTTT.

J is TRBJ1-6 and V is TRBV7-9, with 8 nucleotides matching TRBD1. The V segment lost 4 bases and the J segment 7 bases; nucleotides outside the gene matches: 3. From germline, CDR1 is SEHNR and CDR2 FQNEAQ (reference sequence). The CDR3 is made up of 14 amino acids. CDR3 bases: TGTGCCAGCAGCTCACAGGGGGGAAATTCACCCCTCCACTTT. It specifies CASSSQGGNSPLHF.

The count of this clone is one. The V and J genes are TRBV7-2 and TRBJ2-3, with 13 nucleotides matching TRBD2. The germline V gene has CDR1 SGHTA and CDR2 FQGNSA. The trim removed 5 bases at V and 3 bases at J, leaving 5 bases unmatched. This CDR3 is 16 amino acids long. CDR3 region: CASSRRTSGSTDTQYF. The CDR3 region has the DNA TGTGCCAGCAGCCGCAGGACTAGCGGGAGTACAGATACGCAGTATTTT.

The CDR3 DNA follows: TGCAGTGGTTCGGGGGTGTGCGAGCAGTACTTC. This gives the protein CSGSGVCEQYF. This rearrangement joins TRBV20-1 to TRBJ2-7; D may be TRBD2 (6 bases). The CDR3 covers 11 residues. Deletions cut 7 bases from V and 6 bases from J, with 13 bases between. Germline CDR1 and CDR2: DFQATT and SNEGSKA (reference sequence).

This clone has only a few counts. V gene TRBV21-1 combines with J gene TRBJ2-3; the table's D gene call, TRBD2, was not cross checked with the DNA. TRBV21-1 is designated a pseudogene. The CDR3 extends over 18 amino acids. The CDR3 protein is CASSKGLGRSLSTDTQYF. In DNA form, the CDR3 reads TGTGCCAGCAGCAAAGGCCTAGGAAGGTCGCTTAGCACAGATACGCAGTATTTT.

This rearrangement joins TRBV7-2 to TRBJ1-1; 8 positions agree with TRBD1. The CDR3 consists of 12 residues. CDR1 and CDR2 from the germline V gene are SGHTA and FQGNSA. The J segment lost 11 bases and the V segment lost 3 bases, leaving 5 bases of the junction unmatched. The CDR3 coding sequence is TGTGCCAGCAGCTTTGGACAGGGTGAGGCTTTCTTT. Translating gives CASSFGQGEAFF.

This clone was seen a single time. The J gene is TRBJ1-2, the V gene TRBV9, with 7 bases aligning to TRBD1. The CDR3 totals 15 residues. The V segment lost 4 bases and the J segment 0 bases; nucleotides outside the gene matches: 6. Germline assignment: CDR1 SGDLS and CDR2 YYNGEE. CDR3 loop: CASSSGTASNYGYTF. The CDR3 nucleotides read TGTGCCAGCAGCTCCGGGACAGCTTCTAACTATGGCTACACCTTC.

The CDR3 DNA reads as TGTGCCAGCAGTTCAAACAGGGGAGCCAGGGGTGTGGCTTTCTTT. Encoded protein: CASSSNRGARGVAFF. The rearrangement joins TRBV27 to TRBJ1-1, with TRBD1 matching over 7 bases. The J segment lost 11 bases and the V segment lost 4 bases, leaving 16 bases of the junction unmatched. The CDR3 consists of 15 residues. The germline gives CDR1 MNHEY, CDR2 SMNVEV (reference sequence).

The chain employs TRBV7-9 and TRBJ1-1; 7 bases are shared with TRBD1. Germline V lookup: CDR1 SEHNR, CDR2 FQNEAQ (reference sequence). V gave up 7 bases and J gave up 5 bases; unmatched junction bases: 1. There are 11 residues in the CDR3. CDR3 nucleotide sequence: TGTGCCAGCAAGGGGGCTACTGAAGCTTTCTTT. It translates to CASKGATEAFF.

The chain couples TRBV20-1 to TRBJ1-1; TRBD1 might be the D (5 bases). In germline, CDR1 is DFQATT, CDR2 SNEGSKA (reference sequence). This CDR3 spans 11 amino acids. Trimming removed 6 bases at V and 4 bases at J, with 9 bases between. CDR3 sequence: CSADSTTEAFF. The CDR3 coding sequence is TGCAGTGCCGACAGTACCACTGAAGCTTTCTTT.

This sequence joins TRBV7-9 and TRBJ2-1; possibly TRBD2 for D (5 bases). Trimming removed 5 bases at V and 6 bases at J, with 14 bases between. The CDR3 spans 14 residues. Germline CDR1 SEHNR, CDR2 FQNEAQ (reference sequence). Written as DNA, the CDR3 is TGTGCCAGCAGCCCCCGGGGTCGCCGCAATGAGCAGTTCTTC. This sequence encodes CASSPRGRRNEQFF.

This clone showed up just a few times. A read error may produce the germline difference seen at one junction end. The V and J genes are TRBV6-1 and TRBJ1-5; possibly TRBD1 for D (6 bases). Germline V CDR1 and CDR2: MNHNS, SASEGT. CDR3 length equals 14 residues. Written as DNA, the CDR3 is TGTGCCAGCAGTACCGGGGGGGGCAACCAGCCCCAGCATTTT. Protein: CASSTGGGNQPQHF.

The chain links TRBV6-5 to TRBJ1-2; TRBD1 agrees at 8 bases. The length of the CDR3 is 14 residues. Germline-derived CDR1 and CDR2 are MNHEY and SVGAGI. V was pared by 5 bases and J by 6 bases, with 8 bases of the junction left unmatched. The CDR3 DNA follows: TGTGCCAGCAGTAGCGGACAGGGTTCGGATGGCTACACCTTC. Protein product: CASSSGQGSDGYTF.

The chain combines TRBV6-6 with TRBJ1-5; D call uncertain. This CDR3 has 15 residues. V lost 2 bases, J lost 6 bases, and 14 bases lay in between. Germline V gene sequence: CDR1 MNHNY, CDR2 SVGAGI (reference sequence). CDR3 sequence: CASSYEGRVGQPQHF. CDR3 coding DNA: TGTGCCAGCAGTTACGAAGGGAGAGTGGGTCAGCCCCAGCATTTT.

In its sample, this clone was seen once. CDR3 sequence (DNA): TGTGCCAGCTCACCGCGCGGGGAAGCTAACTATGGCTACACCTTC. Its translation: CASSPRGEANYGYTF. The V and J genes are TRBV18 and TRBJ1-2; D not resolved. The CDR3 loop spans 15 amino acids. The germline V gene has CDR1 KGHSH and CDR2 LQKENI. V shed 3 bases and J shed 0 bases, with 11 bases lying between them. The whole variable domain, filled in from reference TRBV18 and TRBJ1-2, reads NAGVMQNPRHLVRRRGQEARLRCSPMKGHSHVYWYRQLPEEGLKFMVYLQKENIIDESGMPKERFSAEFPKEGPSILRIQQVVRGDSAAYFCASSPRGEANYGYTFGSGTRLTVV.

V is TRBV5-1 and J is TRBJ2-7, with D maybe TRBD1 (5 bases). CDR1 is SGHRS, CDR2 YFSETQ, per germline. This CDR3 comprises 14 residues. V lost 4 bases to trimming and J lost 3 bases, with 14 bases between them. The DNA for the CDR3 is TGCGCCAGCAGCCCAGCACCACAGGACTACGAGCAGTACTTC. It specifies CASSPAPQDYEQYF.

In this sample, this clone turned up once. The chain joins TRBV10-2 to TRBJ2-1; TRBD1 aligns across 9 bases. V lost 10 bases to trimming and J lost 8 bases; unmatched junction nucleotides: 9. The CDR3 extends over 13 amino acids. Per germline, CDR1 WSHSY and CDR2 SAAADI. CDR3 bases: TGCGCCACAACCCGGGACAGGGTGGATGAGCAGTTCTTC. As protein: CATTRDRVDEQFF.

The rearrangement joins TRBV5-6 to TRBJ2-3; D perhaps matches TRBD1 (6 bases). The CDR3 covers 19 residues. Trimming took 1 base from V and 0 from J, leaving 21 bases between them. Germline V gene sequence: CDR1 SGHDT, CDR2 YYEEEE. The CDR3 DNA sequence: TGTGCCAGCAGCTTGTTAGGCAGGGGCCACCCTGAAAGCACAGATACGCAGTATTTT. Encoded protein: CASSLLGRGHPESTDTQYF.

This clone came up a few times. The chain is built from TRBV19 and TRBJ2-3; 9 bases align to TRBD2. There are 15 residues in the CDR3. Losses at the gene ends were 0 bases for V and 3 bases for J; bases not matched to a gene: 1. Germline CDR1 and CDR2: LNHDA and SQIVND (reference sequence). The CDR3 bases are TGTGCCAGTAGTATAGAGACTAGCGGAACAGATACGCAGTATTTT. Protein product: CASSIETSGTDTQYF.

The CDR3 DNA follows: TGTGCCACCAGCAGAGAAGGGGGCCGGGGGGGGAACGAGCAGTACTTC. Translation: CATSREGGRGGNEQYF. The V call is TRBV15, the J call TRBJ2-7; D is possibly TRBD2 (8 bases). Between the trimmed V and J ends, which lost 0 bases and 5 bases, there was a span of 17 bases. The CDR3 extends over 16 amino acids. Germline V gives CDR1 LNHNV, CDR2 YYDKDF (reference sequence).

The rearrangement links TRBV7-6 to TRBJ2-5, with a weak D call TRBD2 (6 bases). The CDR3 length is 17 residues. Trimming left V 1 base short and J 1 base short, with 16 bases between. The germline CDR1 and CDR2 sequences are SGHVS and FNYEAQ. CDR3 protein: CASSLEASSVPQETQYF. CDR3 nucleotide sequence: TGTGCCAGCAGCTTAGAGGCGTCTAGCGTTCCCCAAGAGACCCAGTACTTC.

This sequence joins TRBV5-4 and TRBJ1-1, with TRBD1 as a possible D gene (6 bases). The CDR3 contains 12 residues. Germline V gene data show CDR1 as SGHNT and CDR2 as YYREEE (reference sequence). V shed 1 base and J shed 8 bases, with 9 bases lying between them. CDR3 bases: TGTGCCAGCAGCTTGAACCAGGGGGAAGCTTTCTTT. Translating it yields CASSLNQGEAFF.

The chain links TRBV11-2 to TRBJ1-2; 9 bases match TRBD1. The germline V gene encodes CDR1 SGHAT and CDR2 FQNNGV. The CDR3 loop spans 14 amino acids. The J segment lost 8 bases and the V segment lost 5 bases, leaving 9 bases of the junction unmatched. CDR3 protein: CASSPPRDRAGYTF. Written as DNA, the CDR3 is TGTGCCAGCAGCCCCCCCCGGGACAGGGCCGGCTACACCTTC.